Following are 29 T cell receptor beta chains from one sample sequenced in a study of cytomegalovirus exposure and HLA in healthy donors. Libraries were prepared by immunoSEQ multiplex PCR; TCRdb keeps only in-frame clonotypes and omits some of them. The sample comprises around 180,000 clones, about 80% of which are singletons, and roughly 7% rests with the top ten. Sequenced: PBMCs. Receptors originate from a man between 18 and 29 years old in good health and CMV-seropositive.

This chain joins TRBV5-4 and TRBJ2-7; D perhaps matches TRBD1 (6 bases). CDR1 is SGHNT and CDR2 is YYREEE in the germline V gene (reference sequence). V shed 1 base and J shed 2 bases, with 10 bases lying between them. The CDR3 length is 14 residues. The CDR3 nucleotides read TGTGCCAGCAGCTTGAGGGGGATCACCTACGAGCAGTACTTC. It is translated as CASSLRGITYEQYF.

This clone appeared a single time. The gene calls are TRBV28 and TRBJ2-2; 7 nucleotides align to TRBD1. J lost 4 bases, V lost 6 bases, and 11 bases had no gene match. The CDR3 has 16 residues. Germline CDR1 reads MDHEN; CDR2 reads SYDVKM. For the CDR3, the DNA is TGTGCCAGCAGGACAGGGACATTGGTGGGCACCGGGGAGCTGTTTTTT. Translating gives CASRTGTLVGTGELFF.

CDR3 nucleotide sequence: TGTGCCAGCAGCTTCGGTAGCGGCCTCCCCGGGGAGCTGTTTTTT. Translating it yields CASSFGSGLPGELFF. The V and J genes are TRBV7-3 and TRBJ2-2, with D maybe TRBD2 (6 bases). This CDR3 contains 15 residues. Germline V CDR1 and CDR2: SGHTA, FQGTGA. Trimming left V 3 bases short and J 6 bases short, with 14 bases between.

The genes are TRBV25-1 and TRBJ1-1, with TRBD1 as a possible D gene (6 bases). The V end was cut by 6 bases, the J end by 0 bases, with 14 bases between. CDR1 is MGHDK, CDR2 SYGVNS, per germline. This CDR3 is 15 amino acids long. The CDR3 nucleotides are TGTGCCAGCAGGGGTGGGACAAAGATGAACACTGAAGCTTTCTTT. Translation: CASRGGTKMNTEAFF.

CDR3 sequence: CSAGQGAGNIQYF. In DNA, the CDR3 is TGCAGCGCCGGACAGGGGGCTGGAAACATTCAGTACTTC. This chain connects TRBV29-1 to TRBJ2-4; TRBD1 matches 11 bases. J lost 6 bases, V lost 7 bases, and 5 bases had no gene match. The CDR3 spans 13 residues. CDR1 SQVTM and CDR2 ANQGSEA come from the germline V gene. Full variable domain (outside the CDR3, taken from reference TRBV29-1 and TRBJ2-4): SAVISQKPSRDICQRGTSLTIQCQVDSQVTMMFWYRQQPGQSLTLIATANQGSEATYESGFVIDKFPISRPNLTFSTLTVSNMSPEDSSIYLCSAGQGAGNIQYFGAGTRLSVL.

CDR3 bases: TGTGCCAGCAGCCGTGGACAGGGGGCACATACGCAGTATTTT. This sequence encodes CASSRGQGAHTQYF. The rearrangement uses TRBV28 and TRBJ2-3; 11 bases map to TRBD1. CDR1 and CDR2 from the germline V gene are MDHEN and SYDVKM. The CDR3 runs to 14 residues. After removal of 6 bases from V and 7 bases from J, the junction contained 6 bases not matched to a gene.

The chain is built from TRBV4-1 and TRBJ1-3; D is uncertain. Trimming stripped 0 bases from V and 5 bases from J, with 5 bases between. The germline gives CDR1 MGHRA, CDR2 YSYEKL. CDR3 length equals 13 residues. CDR3 bases: TGCGCCAGCAGCCAAGAGGAGAGAAACACCATATATTTT. It is translated as CASSQEERNTIYF.

V usage is TRBV5-4 and J usage is TRBJ2-2, with 8 bases aligning to TRBD1. CDR1 is SGHNT and CDR2 is YYREEE in the germline V gene (reference sequence). V was pared by 4 bases and J by 3 bases, with 8 bases of the junction left unmatched. The CDR3 has 16 amino acids. The CDR3, as DNA: TGTGCCAGCAGCCGAACCCAGGGGGCCGACACCGGGGAGCTGTTTTTT. Protein sequence: CASSRTQGADTGELFF.

The chain employs TRBV9 and TRBJ2-5; TRBD2 aligns across 7 bases. V trimming: 0 bases; J trimming: 2 bases; junction bases outside the gene matches: 7. Germline V CDR1 and CDR2: SGDLS, YYNGEE. The CDR3 loop spans 16 amino acids. CDR3 nucleotides: TGTGCCAGCAGCGTAGCCCCTGGGGGGGATCAAGAGACCCAGTACTTC. Protein product: CASSVAPGGDQETQYF.

V is TRBV6-1 and J is TRBJ1-3; D not certain. There are 14 residues in the CDR3. V gave up 6 bases and J gave up 1 base, with 10 bases separating them. The germline gives CDR1 MNHNS, CDR2 SASEGT. The CDR3 loop reads CASSREESGNTIYF. CDR3 nucleotide sequence: TGTGCCAGCAGCCGAGAAGAATCTGGAAACACCATATATTTT.

The chain couples TRBV5-6 to TRBJ2-5, with 7 bases that match TRBD1. Per germline, CDR1 SGHDT and CDR2 YYEEEE. J lost 5 bases, V lost 0 bases, and 4 bases had no gene match. CDR3 size: 14 residues. CDR3 DNA: TGTGCCAGCAGCTTGGGCGACAGGGAGGAGACCCAGTACTTC. Its translation is CASSLGDREETQYF.

This sequence joins TRBV5-1 and TRBJ2-1, with a tentative D call TRBD2 (5 bases). V was trimmed by 0 bases and J by 6 bases, leaving 13 bases between them. Germline CDR1 reads SGHRS; CDR2 reads YFSETQ. The CDR3 runs 15 residues. For the CDR3, the DNA is TGCGCCAGCAGCTTGGGGCCTAGCTTTGGCAATGAGCAGTTCTTC. Its translation is CASSLGPSFGNEQFF.

The V call is TRBV5-1, the J call TRBJ2-2, with D possibly matching TRBD1 (6 bases). Deletions cut 4 bases from V and 4 bases from J, with 17 bases between. This CDR3 contains 16 residues. The germline V gene has CDR1 SGHRS and CDR2 YFSETQ. The CDR3 reads CASSREFGQPTGELFF. CDR3 coding DNA: TGCGCCAGCAGCAGAGAGTTTGGACAGCCCACCGGGGAGCTGTTTTTT.

This rearrangement joins TRBV6-6 to TRBJ1-2, with 10 positions matching TRBD1. This CDR3 region has 15 residues. CDR1 is MNHNY and CDR2 is SVGAGI in the germline V gene (reference sequence). J was trimmed by 6 bases and V by 2 bases; bases with no gene match: 6. This chain's CDR3 is CASSYKGQGTDGYTF. DNA for the CDR3: TGTGCCAGCAGTTACAAGGGACAGGGGACGGATGGCTACACCTTC.

The CDR3 loop reads CSVDGGRVFF. CDR3 nucleotide sequence: TGCAGCGTTGACGGCGGGAGGGTGTTCTTC. The chain is built from TRBV29-1 and TRBJ2-1; 9 nucleotides align to TRBD2. Trimming cost V 3 bases and J 15 bases; bases outside gene matches: 3. The CDR3 is 10 residues long. The germline CDR1 and CDR2 sequences are SQVTM and ANQGSEA.

The count of this clone is one. The rearrangement joins TRBV7-8 to TRBJ2-7, with TRBD1 matching over 8 bases. Germline V gene data show CDR1 as SGHVS and CDR2 as FQNEAQ. V lost 5 bases and J lost 6; bases outside the gene matches: 3. CDR3 size: 12 residues. CDR3 sequence reads: CASSPGQGEQYF. DNA of the CDR3: TGTGCCAGCAGCCCTGGACAGGGCGAGCAGTACTTC.

This clone was counted a single time. The chain combines TRBV5-1 with TRBJ2-1; 13 nucleotides align to TRBD2. V dropped 0 bases and J dropped 7; count of bases not matched to a gene: 7. This CDR3 is 17 amino acids long. CDR1 and CDR2 from the germline V gene are SGHRS and YFSETQ. CDR3 region: CASSLALAGGPGNEQFF. The CDR3 DNA sequence: TGCGCCAGCAGCTTGGCACTAGCGGGAGGGCCTGGGAATGAGCAGTTCTTC.

V gene TRBV4-1 combines with J gene TRBJ2-2; D is perhaps TRBD2 (5 bases). Looked up from germline, CDR1 is MGHRA and CDR2 is YSYEKL. Trimming pared 0 bases from V and 3 bases from J, leaving 20 bases between. The length of the CDR3 is 19 residues. This CDR3 reads CASSQDLQRGNIDTGELFF. CDR3 sequence (DNA): TGCGCCAGCAGCCAAGATCTGCAACGAGGGAACATAGACACCGGGGAGCTGTTTTTT.

The CDR3 is CASSPSGTLQPNYGYTF. The CDR3 bases are TGTGCCAGCAGCCCTTCCGGGACTCTGCAGCCTAACTATGGCTACACCTTC. The chain has TRBV2 and TRBJ1-2; D possibly corresponds to TRBD1 (5 bases). CDR3 length: 17 residues. Germline V gene data show CDR1 as SNHLY and CDR2 as FYNNEI. Trimming took 6 bases from V and 0 from J, leaving 20 bases between them.

The chain carries TRBV6-1 and TRBJ2-7, with D possibly matching TRBD1 (5 bases). The CDR3 covers 15 residues. Germline CDR1 MNHNS, CDR2 SASEGT. V was cut by 1 base and J by 2 bases, with 12 bases left in between. The CDR3 DNA reads TGTGCCAGCAGTGAAGGGGGCGCGGTCCCCTACGAGCAGTACTTC. Its protein product is CASSEGGAVPYEQYF.

This chain uses TRBV2 with TRBJ1-2; tentatively, D is TRBD1 (6 bases). CDR1 SNHLY and CDR2 FYNNEI come from the germline V gene. CDR3 length: 13 amino acids. The V and J ends lost 4 bases and 2 bases respectively, with 8 bases between them. CDR3 amino acids: CASSVDRNYGYTF. As DNA, the CDR3 is TGTGCCAGCAGTGTTGACAGGAACTATGGCTACACCTTC.

The chain links TRBV29-1 to TRBJ2-3; 9 nucleotides agree with TRBD2. The V gene's germline CDR1 is SQVTM and CDR2 ANQGSEA. The CDR3 spans 14 residues. The trim removed 6 bases at V and 3 bases at J, leaving 7 bases unmatched. The CDR3 DNA reads as TGCAGCGTCGTTAGCGGGAGCGGTACAGATACGCAGTATTTT. Its translation is CSVVSGSGTDTQYF.

The CDR3 reads CASSSRFSGSFADTQYF. The CDR3 nucleotides are TGTGCCAGCAGCTCCCGGTTTAGCGGGAGTTTCGCAGATACGCAGTATTTT. The chain joins TRBV7-8 to TRBJ2-3; TRBD2 matches at 9 bases. V dropped 4 bases and J dropped 4; count of bases not matched to a gene: 12. This CDR3 comprises 17 residues. Germline-derived CDR1 and CDR2 are SGHVS and FQNEAQ.

The chain uses TRBV9 and TRBJ1-3; 9 bases match TRBD1. CDR3 length: 15 residues. Looked up from germline, CDR1 is SGDLS and CDR2 is YYNGEE. J was trimmed by 2 bases and V by 4 bases; bases with no gene match: 4. As DNA, the CDR3 is TGTGCCAGCAGCTCCCGACAGGGGGCTGGAAACACCATATATTTT. Residues: CASSSRQGAGNTIYF.

The CDR3 nucleotides read TGCGCCAGCAGCCAAGTGCTAGATTCTTCCTACGAGCAGTACTTC. Translating gives CASSQVLDSSYEQYF. The V gene is TRBV4-3, the J gene TRBJ2-7; D unresolved. CDR1 is LGHNA and CDR2 is YSLEER in the germline V gene. Trimming took 1 base from V and 1 from J, leaving 11 bases between them. This CDR3 has 15 residues.

The genes are TRBV6-6 and TRBJ1-2; 9 bases line up with TRBD1. The CDR3 spans 15 residues. The germline gives CDR1 MNHNY, CDR2 SVGAGI (reference sequence). J gave up 6 bases and V 2 bases, and 7 bases lay outside the gene matches. The CDR3 DNA reads TGTGCCAGCAGTTACCCTCCTGGACAGGGGAATGGCTACACCTTC. Its protein product is CASSYPPGQGNGYTF.

V is TRBV27 and J is TRBJ2-7; D may be TRBD1 (5 bases). CDR3 length equals 15 residues. Between the trimmed V and J ends, which lost 6 bases and 2 bases, there was a span of 17 bases. Germline V gives CDR1 MNHEY, CDR2 SMNVEV (reference sequence). CDR3 DNA: TGTGCCAGCAGATCCTTACAAACAGGCCCCTACGAGCAGTACTTC. Encoded protein: CASRSLQTGPYEQYF.

This chain joins TRBV7-3 and TRBJ1-4; 7 nucleotides align to TRBD1. Per the germline V gene, CDR1 is SGHTA and CDR2 is FQGTGA. The J segment lost 3 bases and the V segment lost 5 bases, leaving 6 bases of the junction unmatched. The CDR3 spans 15 residues. This CDR3 is CASSRTGQANEKLFF. In DNA, the CDR3 is TGTGCCAGCAGCAGAACAGGACAGGCTAATGAAAAACTGTTTTTT.

The chain joins TRBV9 to TRBJ2-7; tentatively, D is TRBD2 (6 bases). The CDR3 sequence is 17 residues long. CDR1 SGDLS and CDR2 YYNGEE come from the germline V gene. Between the trimmed V and J ends, which lost 6 bases and 0 bases, there was a span of 22 bases. The CDR3 loop reads CASTPTDGGANSYEQYF. In nucleotides, the CDR3 is TGTGCCAGCACCCCAACCGACGGCGGGGCTAACTCCTACGAGCAGTACTTC.